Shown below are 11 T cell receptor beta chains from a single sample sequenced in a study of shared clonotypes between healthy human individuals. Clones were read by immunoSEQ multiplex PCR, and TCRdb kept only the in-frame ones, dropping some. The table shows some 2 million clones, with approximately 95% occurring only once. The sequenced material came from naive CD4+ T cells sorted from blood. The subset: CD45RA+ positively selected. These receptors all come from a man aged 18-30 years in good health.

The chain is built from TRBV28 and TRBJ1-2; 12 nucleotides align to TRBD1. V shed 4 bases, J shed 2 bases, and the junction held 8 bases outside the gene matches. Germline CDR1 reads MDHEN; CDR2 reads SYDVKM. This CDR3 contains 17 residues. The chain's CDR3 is CASSSPGQGAVNYGYTF. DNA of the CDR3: TGTGCCAGCAGTTCCCCGGGACAGGGGGCCGTAAACTATGGCTACACCTTC.

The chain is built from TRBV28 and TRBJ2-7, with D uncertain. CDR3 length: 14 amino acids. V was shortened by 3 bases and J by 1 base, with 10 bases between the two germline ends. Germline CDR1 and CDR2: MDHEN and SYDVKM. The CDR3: CASSFQGASYEQYF. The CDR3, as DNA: TGTGCCAGCAGTTTCCAAGGAGCTTCCTACGAGCAGTACTTC.

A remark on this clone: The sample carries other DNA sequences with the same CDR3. CDR3 in DNA: TGTGCCTGGGGAGGGACCCCCTACGAGCAGTACTTC. This codes for CAWGGTPYEQYF. The V gene is TRBV30, the J gene TRBJ2-7; TRBD2 might be the D (6 bases). The CDR3 length is 12 residues. The germline gives CDR1 GTSNPN, CDR2 SVGIG (reference sequence). Trimming removed 5 bases at V and 2 bases at J, with 10 bases between.

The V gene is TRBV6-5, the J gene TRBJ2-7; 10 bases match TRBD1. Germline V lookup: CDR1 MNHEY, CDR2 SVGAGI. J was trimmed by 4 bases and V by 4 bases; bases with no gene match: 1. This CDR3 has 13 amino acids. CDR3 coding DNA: TGTGCCAGCAGTTCGGGACAGGGGTACGAGCAGTACTTC. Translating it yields CASSSGQGYEQYF.

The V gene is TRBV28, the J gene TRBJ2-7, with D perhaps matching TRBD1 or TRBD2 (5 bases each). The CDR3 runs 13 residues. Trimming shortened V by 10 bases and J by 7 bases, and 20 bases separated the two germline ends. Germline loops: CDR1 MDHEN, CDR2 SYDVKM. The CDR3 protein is CATVTPGAGEQYF. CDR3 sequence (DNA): TGTGCCACCGTAACACCCGGGGCCGGTGAGCAGTACTTC.

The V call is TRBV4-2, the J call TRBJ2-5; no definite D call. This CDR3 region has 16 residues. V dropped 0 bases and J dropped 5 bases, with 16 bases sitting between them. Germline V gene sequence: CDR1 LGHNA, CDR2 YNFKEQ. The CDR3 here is CASSQDLLGRRETQYF. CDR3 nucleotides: TGTGCCAGCAGCCAAGATTTATTAGGGCGTCGGGAGACCCAGTACTTC.

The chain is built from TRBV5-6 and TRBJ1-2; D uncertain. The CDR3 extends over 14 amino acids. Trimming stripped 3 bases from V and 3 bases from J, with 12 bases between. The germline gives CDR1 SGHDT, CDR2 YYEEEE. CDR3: CASSSLDTYYGYTF. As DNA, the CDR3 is TGTGCCAGCAGCTCCTTAGACACGTACTATGGCTACACCTTC.

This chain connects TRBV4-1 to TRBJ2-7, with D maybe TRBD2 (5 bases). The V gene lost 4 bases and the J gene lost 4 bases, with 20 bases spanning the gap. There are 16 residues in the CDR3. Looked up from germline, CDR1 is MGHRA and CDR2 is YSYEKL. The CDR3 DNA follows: TGCGCCAGCAGCCCTAATTTAGTAGCGATCTCTTACGAGCAGTACTTC. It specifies CASSPNLVAISYEQYF.

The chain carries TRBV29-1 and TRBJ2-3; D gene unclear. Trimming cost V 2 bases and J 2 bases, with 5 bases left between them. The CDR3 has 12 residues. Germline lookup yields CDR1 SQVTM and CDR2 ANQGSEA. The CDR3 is CSVESNTDTQYF. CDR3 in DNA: TGCAGCGTTGAATCTAACACAGATACGCAGTATTTT.

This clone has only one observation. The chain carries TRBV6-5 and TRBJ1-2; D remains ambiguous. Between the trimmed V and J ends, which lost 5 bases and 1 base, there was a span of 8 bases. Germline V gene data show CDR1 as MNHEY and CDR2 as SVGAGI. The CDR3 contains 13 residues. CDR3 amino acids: CASSEDGNYGYTF. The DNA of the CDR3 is TGTGCCAGCAGTGAGGACGGTAACTATGGCTACACCTTC.

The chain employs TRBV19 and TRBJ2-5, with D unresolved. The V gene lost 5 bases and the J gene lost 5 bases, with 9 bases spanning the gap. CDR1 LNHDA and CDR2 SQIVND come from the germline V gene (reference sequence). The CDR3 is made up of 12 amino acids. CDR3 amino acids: CASSPGDETQYF. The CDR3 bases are TGTGCCAGTAGTCCGGGTGATGAGACCCAGTACTTC.